This T cell receptor beta chain is from a study of blood T cell repertoires in COVID-19. Study-wide context: The samples span acute and convalescent COVID-19 from the United States, Italy and Spain. The cDNA or gDNA used as material had been derived from T cells, B-cell-depleted T cells, or PBMCs.

Authors' methods: Reference gene primers were amplified, and this amplification served to estimate nucleated cell counts. Clones were read by immunoSEQ multiplex PCR, and TCRdb kept only the in-frame ones, dropping some. The V and J calls and clone size come from that table; D and trimming were worked out from the DNA. The sample records about 59,000 clones, 70% to 90% being singletons. J lost 8 bases, V lost 3 bases, and 12 bases had no gene match. CDR1 and CDR2 from the germline V gene are KGHSH and LQKENI. This CDR3 contains 16 residues. The TCR originated in a man in his 60s with acute or convalescent COVID-19. This chain links TRBV18 with TRBJ1-4; 7 nucleotides align to TRBD1. The sample taken for sequencing was peripheral blood. This CDR3 reads CASSPTRAQGREKLFF. The CDR3 DNA reads as TGTGCCAGCTCACCCACGCGGGCACAGGGGAGAGAAAAACTGTTTTTT.